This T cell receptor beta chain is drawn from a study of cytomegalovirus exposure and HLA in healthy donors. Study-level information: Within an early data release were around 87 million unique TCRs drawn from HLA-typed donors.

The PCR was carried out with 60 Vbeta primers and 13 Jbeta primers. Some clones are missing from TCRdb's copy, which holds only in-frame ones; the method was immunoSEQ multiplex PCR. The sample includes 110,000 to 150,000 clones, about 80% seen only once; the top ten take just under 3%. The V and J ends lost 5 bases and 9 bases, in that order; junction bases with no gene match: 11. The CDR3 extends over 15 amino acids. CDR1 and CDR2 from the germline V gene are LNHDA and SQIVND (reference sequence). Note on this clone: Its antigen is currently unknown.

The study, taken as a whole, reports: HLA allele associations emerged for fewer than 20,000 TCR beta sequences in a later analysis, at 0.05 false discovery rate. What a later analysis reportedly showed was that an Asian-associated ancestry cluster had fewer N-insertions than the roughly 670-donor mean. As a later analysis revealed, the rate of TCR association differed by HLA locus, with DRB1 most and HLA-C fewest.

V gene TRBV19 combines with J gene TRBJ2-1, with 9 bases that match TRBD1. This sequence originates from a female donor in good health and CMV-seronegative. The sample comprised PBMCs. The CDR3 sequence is CASSLQGATLGEQFF. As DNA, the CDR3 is TGTGCCAGTAGTCTACAGGGGGCGACCTTGGGTGAGCAGTTCTTC.